This TCR beta chain was profiled in a study of control samples from healthy donors and cancer patients (dated by TCRdb to 2020 to 2021). CDR1 is given as MNHEY and CDR2 as SVGAGI, both from the germline V gene. Measured from the cysteine to the phenylalanine, the CDR3 is 14 residues long. The read is trimmed to its CDR3 DNA, 42 bases read in frame from base 1. V and J are truncated by 8 bases and 4 bases respectively, leaving an intervening sequence of 12 bases. Remarks on this clone: No cognate antigen has been identified for it. It has no much larger one-base neighbor in the sample; base qualities were not kept.

Library generation was performed with the immunoSEQ multiplex PCR assay. TCRdb took this table from immuneACCESS and kept in-frame rearrangements with V and J called. Such tables lack part of the clones; where checked against another copy, unresolved V genes explain under half of the gap, and the rest is unexplained. The sample table shows 75,000 to 95,000 clones, and 70% to 90% are seen once. The top ten clonotypes cover 4.5% to 6% of the sample. Specimen: blood. The chain joins TRBV6-5 to TRBJ2-6, with the D gene not clear enough to name. This clonotype was sampled from a woman aged 45-59 years in good health. The sequenced DNA: TGTGCCAGCCAAGTGAGAGCGGGGGCCAACGTCCTGACTTTC. The encoded protein is CASQVRAGANVLTF.